Shown below are 32 T cell receptor beta chains from a single sample sequenced in a study of T cells in Graves' hyperthyroidism and ophthalmopathy. TCR beta CDR3 region amplification was performed from RNA transcripts. The primer set for the first-round RT-PCR of the TCR CDR3 was HTBI. TCRdb re-analysed the multiplex PCR reads in MiXCR, keeping a single row per CDR3 protein. This table holds about 400,000 distinct CDR3 sequences, 15% to 18% found once. Sequencing was carried out using blood. The receptors derive from a woman between 18 and 30 years old with Graves' hyperthyroidism that later progressed to Graves' ophthalmopathy.

This chain uses TRBV6-1 with TRBJ1-6, with unresolved D. Germline CDR1 reads MNHNS; CDR2 reads SASEGT. The germline V and J ends were trimmed by 2 bases and 6 bases, with 14 bases remaining between them. This CDR3 has 16 residues. The CDR3 sequence: CASSETPPPFNSPLHF. CDR3 nucleotides: TGTGCCAGCAGTGAAACCCCCCCCCCCTTTAATTCACCCCTCCACTTT.

This clonotype was counted at least ten times. The rearrangement uses TRBV12-3 or TRBV12-4 and TRBJ1-2; D perhaps matches TRBD1 (5 bases). The CDR3 is 11 amino acids. V gave up 7 bases and J gave up 9 bases, with 12 bases separating them. CDR3 sequence reads: CASTQGSRYTF. The CDR3 bases are TGTGCCAGCACCCAGGGATCCCGCTACACCTTC.

This clonotype has at least ten counts. The gene calls are TRBV24-1 and TRBJ2-1; D remains ambiguous. Germline V lookup: CDR1 KGHDR, CDR2 SFDVKD. The CDR3 totals 18 residues. Trimming took 4 bases from V and 1 from J, leaving 19 bases between them. The CDR3 sequence is CATSDLRTALGSYNEQFF. CDR3 sequence (DNA): TGTGCCACCAGTGACCTTAGGACGGCCTTAGGTTCCTACAATGAGCAGTTCTTC.

This clonotype was found a few times. This may be a read error: a much more frequent sequence differs by one nucleotide. The J gene is TRBJ1-5, the V gene TRBV6-1; D might be TRBD1 (5 bases). Germline values: CDR1 MNHNS, CDR2 SASEGT. CDR3 length: 15 residues. V was trimmed by 6 bases and J by 5 bases, leaving 17 bases between them. The CDR3 protein is CASRTIRDGHQPQHF. The CDR3 DNA follows: TGTGCCAGCAGAACCATCCGGGACGGACATCAGCCCCAGCATTTT.

This clonotype was observed many times. The V call is TRBV6-2 or TRBV6-3, the J call TRBJ1-2; D is uncertain. This CDR3 region has 13 residues. The V and J ends lost 2 bases and 8 bases respectively, with 12 bases between them. Germline V lookup: CDR1 MNHEY, CDR2 SVGEGT. CDR3 region: CASSYGALDGYTF. The CDR3 DNA is TGTGCCAGCAGTTACGGCGCCCTGGACGGCTACACCTTC.

Many counts were recorded for this clonotype. The chain couples TRBV18 to TRBJ1-5, with a possible D match to TRBD1 (5 bases). The CDR3 runs to 13 residues. Trimming took 5 bases from V and 5 from J, leaving 10 bases between them. Germline V gene lookup returns CDR1 KGHSH and CDR2 LQKENI. The DNA for the CDR3 is TGTGCCAGCTCAGCAGGGCTTCATCAGCCCCAGCATTTT. This encodes CASSAGLHQPQHF.

In this sample, this clonotype turned up many times. The genes are TRBV3-1 and TRBJ2-7; the D is unclear. V was pared by 4 bases and J by 4 bases, with 11 bases between. This CDR3 has 13 amino acids. CDR1 and CDR2 from the germline V gene are LGHDT and YNNKEL (reference sequence). The CDR3 sequence: CASSLRSEYEQYF. CDR3 sequence (DNA): TGTGCCAGCAGCCTCCGGAGCGAGTACGAGCAGTACTTC.

Many counts were recorded for this clonotype. The rearrangement links TRBV2 to TRBJ1-2; no clear D. The length of the CDR3 is 10 residues. In germline, CDR1 is SNHLY, CDR2 FYNNEI. V gave up 7 bases and J gave up 8 bases, with 8 bases separating them. The CDR3 loop reads CASKTVGYTF. The DNA for the CDR3 is TGTGCCAGCAAAACAGTCGGCTACACCTTC.

This clonotype has only a few counts. This chain joins TRBV28 and TRBJ2-1; D unresolved. Trimming took 3 bases from V and 6 from J, leaving 9 bases between them. The CDR3 consists of 13 residues. CDR1 MDHEN and CDR2 SYDVKM come from the germline V gene. The CDR3 DNA reads TGTGCCAGCAGTTTTTCGCGGTCCAATGAGCAGTTCTTC. This gives the protein CASSFSRSNEQFF. The full variable domain, in which reference TRBV28 and TRBJ2-1 provide the parts outside the CDR3, is DVKVTQSSRYLVKRTGEKVFLECVQDMDHENMFWYRQDPGLGLRLIYFSYDVKMKEKGDIPEGYSVSREKKERFSLILESASTNQTSMYLCASSFSRSNEQFFGPGTRLTVL.

This clonotype was observed at least ten times. This chain joins TRBV10-3 and TRBJ2-7; TRBD1 matches at 8 bases. Trimming at V came to 2 bases and at J to 5 bases, leaving 8 bases not matched to a gene. The CDR3 contains 15 residues. Looked up from germline, CDR1 is ENHRY and CDR2 is SYGVKD. In DNA form, the CDR3 reads TGTGCCATCAGTGAGCCCGACAGGGGACGCCACGAGCAGTACTTC. Protein: CAISEPDRGRHEQYF.

The V and J genes are TRBV27 and TRBJ2-7; D unresolved. This CDR3 is built from 14 residues. The V gene lost 4 bases and the J gene lost 4 bases, with 14 bases spanning the gap. The germline gives CDR1 MNHEY, CDR2 SMNVEV (reference sequence). The CDR3 is CASSSALTDYEQYF. The DNA of the CDR3 is TGTGCCAGCAGTTCCGCTCTAACAGATTACGAGCAGTACTTC.

This clonotype was counted at least ten times. The chain combines TRBV6-1 with TRBJ2-7, with D possibly being TRBD1 (6 bases). Germline-derived CDR1 and CDR2 are MNHNS and SASEGT. Deletions cut 5 bases from V and 6 bases from J, with 14 bases between. This CDR3 region has 13 residues. The CDR3 region is CASSPDSRIEQYF. The CDR3 DNA reads as TGTGCCAGCAGTCCGGACAGCCGGATCGAGCAGTACTTC.

The gene calls are TRBV27 and TRBJ1-3; D might be TRBD1 (6 bases). The germline CDR1 and CDR2 sequences are MNHEY and SMNVEV (reference sequence). The CDR3 sequence is 14 residues long. The V end was cut by 8 bases, the J end by 4 bases, with 15 bases between. CDR3 sequence (DNA): TGTGCCAGCGGAGAGACAGGCCCGGGAAACACCATATATTTT. Amino acids: CASGETGPGNTIYF.

J is TRBJ1-2 and V is TRBV4-1, with a tentative D call TRBD1 (5 bases). This CDR3 has 13 residues. CDR1 and CDR2 from the germline V gene are MGHRA and YSYEKL. V was cut by 1 base and J by 8 bases, with 11 bases left in between. CDR3 residues: CASSQVGGVGYTF. The DNA of the CDR3 is TGCGCCAGCAGCCAAGTCGGAGGGGTCGGCTACACCTTC.

This clonotype was recorded many times. The rearrangement joins TRBV7-8 to TRBJ2-5; D might be TRBD1 (5 bases). The V and J ends lost 1 base and 3 bases respectively, with 9 bases between them. The CDR3 length is 14 residues. Germline V gene sequence: CDR1 SGHVS, CDR2 FQNEAQ. The DNA for the CDR3 is TGTGCCAGCAGCTTAGTCACCAGGGAAGAGACCCAGTACTTC. It translates to CASSLVTREETQYF.

This clonotype appeared many times. The chain links TRBV7-6 to TRBJ2-1; D may be TRBD1 or TRBD2 (5 bases each). Trimming cost V 5 bases and J 6 bases, with 17 bases left between them. The CDR3 has 15 amino acids. The germline V gene encodes CDR1 SGHVS and CDR2 FNYEAQ. Here the CDR3 reads CASSQRGEGSNEQFF. CDR3 DNA sequence: TGTGCCAGCAGCCAACGGGGCGAGGGTAGCAATGAGCAGTTCTTC.

This clonotype has just a few counts. This chain links TRBV25-1 with TRBJ2-2, with 9 bases aligning to TRBD1. Trimming cost V 3 bases and J 3 bases; bases outside gene matches: 11. The germline CDR1 and CDR2 sequences are MGHDK and SYGVNS. CDR3 size: 18 residues. The CDR3 bases are TGTGCCAGCAGTGAGGAACAGGGGGCCATATCCCACACCGGGGAGCTGTTTTTT. Its translation is CASSEEQGAISHTGELFF. Drawing the rest from reference TRBV25-1 and TRBJ2-2, the complete variable domain is EADIYQTPRYLVIGTGKKITLECSQTMGHDKMYWYQQDPGMELHLIHYSYGVNSTEKGDLSSESTVSRIRTEHFPLTLESARPSHTSQYLCASSEEQGAISHTGELFFGEGSRLTVL.

The rearrangement links TRBV2 to TRBJ2-3; 7 nucleotides align to TRBD2. V was pared by 3 bases and J by 1 base, with 10 bases of the junction left unmatched. The CDR3 loop spans 17 amino acids. Germline CDR1 is SNHLY and CDR2 is FYNNEI. CDR3 sequence: CASSDGGSWGGTDTQYF. CDR3 in DNA: TGTGCCAGCAGTGATGGCGGGAGTTGGGGCGGCACAGATACGCAGTATTTT.

This clonotype was observed at least ten times. V and J are TRBV28 and TRBJ2-1; D tentatively fits TRBD1 or TRBD2 (6 bases each). V lost 3 bases and J lost 5, with 20 bases in between. The CDR3 spans 17 residues. Germline CDR1 MDHEN, CDR2 SYDVKM. In nucleotides, the CDR3 is TGTGCCAGCAGTTTTTCGGTCTTTTTGAGGGGGGACAATGAGCAGTTCTTC. This translates into CASSFSVFLRGDNEQFF.

Ten or more counts support this clonotype. The chain employs TRBV6-1 and TRBJ2-7; D could derive from TRBD1 or TRBD2 (5 bases each). Germline V CDR1 and CDR2: MNHNS, SASEGT. The CDR3 is 15 residues long. Trimming removed 6 bases from V and 3 bases from J, with 18 bases in between. The CDR3 reads CASRVSGTHYYEQYF. Written as DNA, the CDR3 is TGTGCCAGCAGGGTGAGTGGGACGCATTACTACGAGCAGTACTTC.

This clonotype has at least ten counts. J is TRBJ2-3 and V is TRBV5-1, with a possible D match to TRBD1 (5 bases). Per the germline V gene, CDR1 is SGHRS and CDR2 is YFSETQ. This CDR3 contains 13 residues. V shed 0 bases and J shed 4 bases, with 6 bases lying between them. CDR3 protein: CASSLARADTQYF. The CDR3 bases are TGCGCCAGCAGCTTGGCCAGGGCAGATACGCAGTATTTT.

This clonotype turned up a few times. The rearrangement joins TRBV4-1 to TRBJ1-1; D possibly corresponds to TRBD1 (6 bases). CDR3 size: 16 residues. Germline CDR1 MGHRA, CDR2 YSYEKL. Trimming took 0 bases from V and 1 from J, leaving 12 bases between them. DNA for the CDR3: TGCGCCAGCAGCCAAGATATCGAGGGGGGGAACACTGAAGCTTTCTTT. Translating gives CASSQDIEGGNTEAFF.

The chain employs TRBV27 and TRBJ2-3, with 8 nucleotides matching TRBD2. Germline-derived CDR1 and CDR2 are MNHEY and SMNVEV (reference sequence). This CDR3 comprises 15 residues. After removal of 3 bases from V and 6 bases from J, the junction contained 8 bases not matched to a gene. The CDR3 is CASSFLREGGDTQYF. The CDR3 DNA is TGTGCCAGCAGTTTTTTACGGGAGGGGGGCGATACGCAGTATTTT.

The sample holds many counts of this clonotype. V and J are TRBV7-2 and TRBJ2-4; 10 bases are shared with TRBD1. The germline CDR1 and CDR2 sequences are SGHTA and FQGNSA. This CDR3 has 15 amino acids. V was clipped by 5 bases and J by 2 bases; unmatched bases: 3. The CDR3 region is CASSRDRGTKNIQYF. The CDR3 DNA sequence: TGTGCCAGCAGCCGGGACAGGGGAACCAAAAACATTCAGTACTTC.

This clonotype has a count of ten or more. One end of the junction does not line up with germline, which may come from a read error. The chain recombines TRBV7-2 with TRBJ2-1, with D possibly matching TRBD2 (7 bases). Germline V CDR1 and CDR2: SGHTA, FQGNSA. The CDR3 spans 14 residues. The CDR3 protein is CASGLEGGARFQFF. For the CDR3, the DNA is TGTGCCAGCGGCTTAGAAGGGGGGGCGCGATTCCAGTTCTTC. Variable domain in full (rest from reference TRBV7-2 and TRBJ2-1): GAGVSQSPSNKVTEKGKDVELRCDPISGHTALYWYRQSLGQGLEFLIYFQGNSAPDKSGLPSDRFSAERTGGSVSTLTIQRTQQEDSAVYLCASGLEGGARFQFFGPGTRLTVL.

With regard to this clonotype: This may stem from a read error, because a much larger clone lies one nucleotide away. The chain uses TRBV20-1 and TRBJ1-4; a possible D gene is TRBD1 (5 bases). V was clipped by 0 bases and J by 2 bases, with 10 bases between them. The CDR3 is 15 amino acids. CDR1 DFQATT and CDR2 SNEGSKA come from the germline V gene (reference sequence). In DNA form, the CDR3 reads TGCAGTGCTAGAGATGGCGCAGGGACTAATGAAAAACTGTTTTTT. Residues: CSARDGAGTNEKLFF.

This clonotype appeared many times. V is TRBV29-1 and J is TRBJ2-1; D may be TRBD1 or TRBD2 (5 bases each). Germline assignment: CDR1 SQVTM and CDR2 ANQGSEA. The CDR3 runs 17 residues. V was cut by 3 bases and J by 3 bases, with 21 bases left in between. The CDR3 sequence is CSVDGAPGGSHYNEQFF. The CDR3 DNA is TGCAGCGTTGACGGGGCCCCTGGAGGATCCCACTACAATGAGCAGTTCTTC.

Ten or more counts support this clonotype. The rearrangement uses TRBV7-8 and TRBJ1-5; D possibly corresponds to TRBD1 (6 bases). The CDR3 has 16 residues. The V gene lost 4 bases and the J gene lost 5 bases, with 18 bases spanning the gap. The germline CDR1 and CDR2 sequences are SGHVS and FQNEAQ. The CDR3 sequence: CASSSKGGPGYQPQHF. In DNA form, the CDR3 reads TGTGCCAGCAGCTCAAAGGGGGGGCCAGGATATCAGCCCCAGCATTTT.

This clonotype was seen more than once but under ten times. The rearrangement links TRBV27 to TRBJ1-6; D not certain. V was clipped by 4 bases and J by 0 bases, with 10 bases between them. The germline V gene encodes CDR1 MNHEY and CDR2 SMNVEV (reference sequence). The CDR3 has 16 residues. CDR3 loop: CASSYTASSYNSPLHF. The CDR3 DNA sequence: TGTGCCAGCAGTTATACTGCGAGCTCCTATAATTCACCCCTCCACTTT.

This clonotype occurred a few times. CDR3 sequence: CASSAGLAGGEELFF. The CDR3 nucleotides are TGTGCCAGCAGCGCTGGACTAGCGGGAGGGGAGGAGCTGTTTTTT. The chain has TRBV9 and TRBJ2-2; 15 bases are a match to TRBD2. Germline values: CDR1 SGDLS, CDR2 YYNGEE. V lost 3 bases and J lost 10; bases outside the gene matches: 4. The CDR3 contains 15 residues.

This clonotype was seen ten or more times. The genes are TRBV2 and TRBJ2-1, with 7 nucleotides matching TRBD2. The CDR3 contains 17 residues. Germline values: CDR1 SNHLY, CDR2 FYNNEI. Trimming took 0 bases from V and 1 from J; bases not matched to a gene: 6. CDR3 residues: CASSEALPGGSYNEQFF. The CDR3, as DNA: TGTGCCAGCAGTGAAGCGCTTCCGGGGGGATCCTACAATGAGCAGTTCTTC. The complete variable domain, with remaining parts taken from reference TRBV2 and TRBJ2-1, reads EPEVTQTPSHQVTQMGQEVILRCVPISNHLYFYWYRQILGQKVEFLVSFYNNEISEKSEIFDDQFSVERPDGSNFTLKIRSTKLEDSAMYFCASSEALPGGSYNEQFFGPGTRLTVL.

This clonotype has a handful of counts. V is TRBV27 and J is TRBJ2-1, with D possibly matching TRBD2 (6 bases). Between the trimmed V and J ends, which lost 5 bases and 15 bases, there was a span of 23 bases. Germline CDR1 and CDR2: MNHEY and SMNVEV (reference sequence). The CDR3 consists of 14 residues. As DNA, the CDR3 is TGTGCCAGCAGTCCCCGTGGGATAGGGACTGTTGTGTTCTTC. This gives the protein CASSPRGIGTVVFF.